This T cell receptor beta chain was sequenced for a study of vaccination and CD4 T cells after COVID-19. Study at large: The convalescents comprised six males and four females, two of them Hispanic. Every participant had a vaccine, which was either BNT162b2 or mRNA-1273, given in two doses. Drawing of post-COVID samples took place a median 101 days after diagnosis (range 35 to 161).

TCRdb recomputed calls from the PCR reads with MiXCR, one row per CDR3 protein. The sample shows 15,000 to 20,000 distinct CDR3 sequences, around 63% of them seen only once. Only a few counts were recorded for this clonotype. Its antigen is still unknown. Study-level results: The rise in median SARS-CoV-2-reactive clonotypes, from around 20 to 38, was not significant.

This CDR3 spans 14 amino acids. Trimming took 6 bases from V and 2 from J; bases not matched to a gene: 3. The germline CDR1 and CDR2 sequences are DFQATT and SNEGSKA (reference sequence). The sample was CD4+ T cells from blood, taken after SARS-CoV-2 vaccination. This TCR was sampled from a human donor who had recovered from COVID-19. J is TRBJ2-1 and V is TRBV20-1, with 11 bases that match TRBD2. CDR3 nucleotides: TGCAGTGCGCAACTAGCGGGAGCCTACAATGAGCAGTTCTTC. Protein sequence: CSAQLAGAYNEQFF.